Sequencing of this TCR beta chain was carried out in a study of cytomegalovirus exposure and HLA in healthy donors. For the study at large: For the approximately 400 genotyped donors, 81% fell within the Caucasian-associated ancestry cluster.

The CDR3 spans 15 residues. J gave up 3 bases and V 1 base, and 6 bases lay outside the gene matches. Germline CDR1 is SGHRS and CDR2 is YFSETQ. PCR employed 60 Vbeta and 13 Jbeta primers. The repertoire was sequenced with immunoSEQ multiplex PCR; TCRdb's copy has only in-frame clones and lacks some. The sample lists 90,000 or so clones; about 80% were seen once. Overall study findings and caveats: Specific recognition of CMV antigens was confirmed in vitro for a few chains (all CMV-associated). Among CMV-associated TCR beta chains, most appeared HLA-restricted in a later analysis.

To note about this clone: Antigen: not known.

This clonotype originated in a female donor in good health and CMV-seronegative. What was sequenced was PBMCs. The chain is built from TRBV5-1 and TRBJ2-7, with 8 nucleotides matching TRBD1. CDR3 DNA: TGCGCCAGCAGCTTGCCCGGGACAGGCTACTACGAGCAGTACTTC. Translating gives CASSLPGTGYYEQYF.